These 27 T cell receptor beta chains share one sample of origin, sequenced in a study of radiotherapy plus CTLA-4 blockade in lung cancer (dated by TCRdb to the late 2010s). The library was generated by the immunoSEQ multiplex PCR assay. The immuneACCESS repertoire file appears here via TCRdb, limited to in-frame rearrangements. These files lack a portion of the clones; in checked studies, under half of the deficit traces to unresolved V genes, and the cause of the others is not known. Present in this sample are approximately 32,000 clones, roughly 71% of which were seen just once. The top ten clones comprise 3.5% to 4.5% of the sample. The specimen comprised peripheral blood, sampled from a patient treated with radiotherapy plus ipilimumab. These receptors came from a human donor with non-small cell lung cancer who had stable disease on radiotherapy plus ipilimumab.

The chain has TRBV28 and TRBJ2-1; D call uncertain. The germline gives CDR1 MDHEN, CDR2 SYDVKM. The CDR3 extends over 13 amino acids. The CDR3 DNA reads TGTGCAATGGTAGCCGGGCTGAACAATGAGCAGTTCTTC. Translated: CAMVAGLNNEQFF.

This rearrangement joins TRBV27 to TRBJ1-5; D may be TRBD1 (5 bases). The ends were cut back, 6 bases at V and 5 bases at J, with 17 bases in the middle. CDR1 is MNHEY and CDR2 is SMNVEV in the germline V gene (reference sequence). The CDR3 loop spans 15 amino acids. The CDR3 is CASSHAGYSDQPQHF. CDR3 DNA sequence: TGTGCCAGCAGCCACGCAGGGTATTCGGATCAGCCCCAGCATTTT.

A few counts support this clone. J is TRBJ1-5 and V is TRBV11-2, with D perhaps TRBD1 (6 bases). The V and J ends lost 0 bases and 1 base respectively, with 7 bases between them. Germline CDR1 SGHAT, CDR2 FQNNGV. There are 15 residues in the CDR3. CDR3 sequence reads: CASSLDRGSNQPQHF. The CDR3 DNA is TGTGCCAGCAGCTTAGACAGGGGAAGCAATCAGCCCCAGCATTTT.

The table lists this clone with a few counts. The genes are TRBV6-6 and TRBJ2-7, with 8 bases lining up with TRBD1. Germline CDR1 and CDR2: MNHNY and SVGAGI (reference sequence). The CDR3 is 13 amino acids. The V gene end was trimmed by 7 bases and the J gene end by 1 base; junction bases not matched to a gene: 3. The CDR3 DNA sequence: TGTGCCAGCAAGGACAGGGTATCCTACGAGCAGTACTTC. Translating gives CASKDRVSYEQYF.

The chain links TRBV5-1 to TRBJ2-1, with unresolved D. The germline gives CDR1 SGHRS, CDR2 YFSETQ. Trimming stripped 0 bases from V and 6 bases from J, with 10 bases between. The CDR3 extends over 14 amino acids. CDR3 DNA: TGCGCCAGCAGCTTGGACGGTCCTTTCAATGAGCAGTTCTTC. It specifies CASSLDGPFNEQFF.

This clone was seen only a few times. The J gene is TRBJ2-7, the V gene TRBV10-1; the D gene could be TRBD1 or TRBD2 (5 bases each). Looked up from germline, CDR1 is WNHNN and CDR2 is SYGVQD (reference sequence). The CDR3 runs to 12 residues. The germline V and J ends were trimmed by 5 bases and 9 bases, with 14 bases remaining between them. The CDR3 region has the DNA TGCGCCAGCAGTTCTGGGGGTTCCTGGCAGTACTTC. It codes for CASSSGGSWQYF.

This clone was detected only once. In DNA form, the CDR3 reads TGTGCCAGCTCACCACCGGGCAGAGAAGAGACCCAGTACTTC. Encoded protein: CASSPPGREETQYF. This sequence joins TRBV18 and TRBJ2-5; the D is unclear. Between the trimmed V and J ends, which lost 0 bases and 3 bases, there was a span of 8 bases. The CDR3 covers 14 residues. Germline V gene data show CDR1 as KGHSH and CDR2 as LQKENI.

The gene calls are TRBV7-6 and TRBJ2-1; 7 positions match TRBD2. The CDR3 sequence is 16 residues long. The germline V gene encodes CDR1 SGHVS and CDR2 FNYEAQ. The trim removed 3 bases at V and 6 bases at J, leaving 11 bases unmatched. The DNA of the CDR3 is TGTGCCAGCAGCTTGTCGAGGGAGGGCCGGTCCAATGAGCAGTTCTTC. It encodes CASSLSREGRSNEQFF.

The chain links TRBV27 to TRBJ2-7; D is undetermined. The length of the CDR3 is 14 residues. Trimming pared 0 bases from V and 1 base from J, leaving 7 bases between. In germline, CDR1 is MNHEY, CDR2 SMNVEV (reference sequence). The CDR3 region has the DNA TGTGCCAGCAGTTTATCGTTCATATCCTACGAGCAGTACTTC. Translation gives CASSLSFISYEQYF.

About this clone: Other DNA sequences in this specimen translate into the identical CDR3. V is TRBV5-4 and J is TRBJ2-7; the D call may be TRBD1 or TRBD2 (5 bases each). Deletions cut 4 bases from V and 0 bases from J, with 11 bases between. This CDR3 has 14 amino acids. Germline lookup yields CDR1 SGHNT and CDR2 YYREEE (reference sequence). DNA for the CDR3: TGTGCCAGCAGCGGTGGGACGAGCTCCTACGAGCAGTACTTC. This codes for CASSGGTSSYEQYF.

The chain links TRBV9 to TRBJ2-3; weak D call: TRBD2 (5 bases). Germline V gives CDR1 SGDLS, CDR2 YYNGEE. Trimming left V 0 bases short and J 5 bases short, with 16 bases between. The CDR3 extends over 16 amino acids. DNA for the CDR3: TGTGCCAGCAGCGTAGGGACGGGGTCTGGCATAGATACGCAGTATTTT. Its translation: CASSVGTGSGIDTQYF.

This chain connects TRBV27 to TRBJ1-4, with D possibly matching TRBD1 (6 bases). V lost 2 bases, J lost 8 bases, and 15 bases lay in between. There are 15 residues in the CDR3. Germline loops: CDR1 MNHEY, CDR2 SMNVEV (reference sequence). The CDR3 spells CASSLTGGVYEKLFF. DNA for the CDR3: TGTGCCAGCAGTTTAACGGGGGGCGTATACGAAAAACTGTTTTTT. The whole variable domain, remainder taken from reference TRBV27 and TRBJ1-4, is EAQVTQNPRYLITVTGKKLTVTCSQNMNHEYMSWYRQDPGLGLRQIYYSMNVEVTDKGDVPEGYKVSRKEKRNFPLILESPSPNQTSLYFCASSLTGGVYEKLFFGSGTQLSVL.

The rearrangement joins TRBV13 to TRBJ2-3, with D hard to call. The germline V and J ends were trimmed by 6 bases and 2 bases, with 3 bases remaining between them. Per germline, CDR1 PRHDT and CDR2 FYEKMQ (reference sequence). The CDR3 spans 11 residues. This CDR3 is CASSYTDTQYF. The CDR3, as DNA: TGTGCCAGCAGTTACACAGATACGCAGTATTTT.

This clone occurred a few times. V usage is TRBV7-9 and J usage is TRBJ2-1; 12 bases agree with TRBD1. V lost 4 bases and J lost 7; bases outside the gene matches: 11. There are 17 residues in the CDR3. From germline, CDR1 is SEHNR and CDR2 FQNEAQ (reference sequence). DNA of the CDR3: TGTGCCAGCAGCTATGGGACAGGGGGCGCTGAGATAAATGAGCAGTTCTTC. Residues: CASSYGTGGAEINEQFF.

V and J are TRBV10-1 and TRBJ2-7; D is possibly TRBD1 (6 bases). Germline values: CDR1 WNHNN, CDR2 SYGVQD (reference sequence). Trimming removed 0 bases from V and 3 bases from J, with 9 bases in between. This CDR3 has 14 amino acids. The CDR3 protein is CASSESFRGYEQYF. The CDR3 bases are TGCGCCAGCAGTGAGTCGTTCAGGGGCTACGAGCAGTACTTC.

This clone was seen only once. CDR3 sequence (DNA): TGTGCCATCAGTCGGACAGGGCTCGACGAGCAGTACTTC. Translated: CAISRTGLDEQYF. The chain couples TRBV10-3 to TRBJ2-7; the match to TRBD1 covers 8 bases. The J segment lost 5 bases and the V segment lost 5 bases, leaving 5 bases of the junction unmatched. This CDR3 has 13 residues. From germline, CDR1 is ENHRY and CDR2 SYGVKD.

The chain combines TRBV29-1 with TRBJ2-3; perhaps D is TRBD1 or TRBD2 (5 bases each). Looked up from germline, CDR1 is SQVTM and CDR2 is ANQGSEA. V shed 2 bases and J shed 5 bases, with 11 bases lying between them. The CDR3 has 13 amino acids. In DNA form, the CDR3 reads TGCAGCGTTGAAACCAGGGCGGGAGATACGCAGTATTTT. Translation gives CSVETRAGDTQYF.

This clone was found once. The chain combines TRBV5-4 with TRBJ2-1; 11 bases map to TRBD2. CDR3 length equals 16 residues. V lost 2 bases, J lost 3 bases, and 4 bases stayed unmatched. Germline V CDR1 and CDR2: SGHNT, YYREEE (reference sequence). DNA for the CDR3: TGTGCCAGCAGCTTCCCCGGGACTAGCGGCTACAATGAGCAGTTCTTC. It codes for CASSFPGTSGYNEQFF.

The chain carries TRBV27 and TRBJ2-5, with 9 bases matching TRBD2. Trimming removed 8 bases from V and 6 bases from J; junction bases left unmatched: 7. This CDR3 has 13 residues. Germline V gene sequence: CDR1 MNHEY, CDR2 SMNVEV (reference sequence). The CDR3 DNA sequence: TGTGCCAGCTCGCGGGAGGGCCTCCAGACCCAGTACTTC. Its translation: CASSREGLQTQYF.

The chain combines TRBV11-1 with TRBJ2-7; D may be TRBD1 (6 bases). CDR3 length: 16 residues. V lost 3 bases to trimming and J lost 1 base, with 16 bases between them. From germline, CDR1 is SGHAT and CDR2 FQDESV (reference sequence). The CDR3 spells CASSFRFGRGSYEQYF. The DNA for the CDR3 is TGTGCCAGCAGCTTTCGTTTCGGCAGGGGATCCTACGAGCAGTACTTC.

This clone was picked up one time. The chain is built from TRBV19 and TRBJ1-5; D ambiguous. This CDR3 has 14 amino acids. Looked up from germline, CDR1 is LNHDA and CDR2 is SQIVND (reference sequence). The V gene lost 5 bases and the J gene lost 4 bases, with 12 bases spanning the gap. Written as DNA, the CDR3 is TGTGCCAGTAGTTTGACAACGACAAATCAGCCCCAGCATTTT. It yields the protein CASSLTTTNQPQHF.

The rearrangement joins TRBV11-3 to TRBJ2-1; 16 bases fit TRBD2. The CDR3 extends over 17 amino acids. Per the germline V gene, CDR1 is SGHNT and CDR2 is YENEEA. The ends lost 4 bases at V and 6 bases at J; junction bases unmatched: 6. DNA for the CDR3: TGTGCCAGCAGCTCGGGACTAGCGGGAGGGAGGGGCAATGAGCAGTTCTTC. Translating gives CASSSGLAGGRGNEQFF.

The chain couples TRBV20-1 to TRBJ2-5, with 7 bases matching TRBD2. Germline V lookup: CDR1 DFQATT, CDR2 SNEGSKA (reference sequence). The junction had 1 base not matched to a gene; V was cut back by 4 bases and J by 5 bases. The CDR3 is made up of 11 amino acids. The CDR3 DNA follows: TGCAGTGCTACCGGGGGGGAGACCCAGTACTTC. Translating it yields CSATGGETQYF.

The gene calls are TRBV18 and TRBJ2-3; D is tentatively TRBD1 or TRBD2 (5 bases each). There are 15 residues in the CDR3. Looked up from germline, CDR1 is KGHSH and CDR2 is LQKENI. V was cut by 4 bases and J by 5 bases, with 16 bases left in between. The CDR3 sequence: CASSQERGAKDTQYF. The CDR3 bases are TGTGCCAGCTCACAGGAGAGGGGAGCGAAAGATACGCAGTATTTT.

This clone came up a few times. The rearrangement joins TRBV19 to TRBJ1-1; 7 nucleotides match TRBD1. J was trimmed by 3 bases and V by 5 bases; bases with no gene match: 3. The length of the CDR3 is 13 residues. Germline CDR1 LNHDA, CDR2 SQIVND (reference sequence). The CDR3, as DNA: TGTGCCAGTAGTCAAGGGACAGACACTGAAGCTTTCTTT. It codes for CASSQGTDTEAFF.

This clone was found a few times. The chain uses TRBV11-2 and TRBJ2-1; weak D call: TRBD2 (6 bases). Germline lookup yields CDR1 SGHAT and CDR2 FQNNGV. V was cut by 5 bases and J by 3 bases, with 8 bases left in between. The CDR3 sequence is 13 residues long. In DNA, the CDR3 is TGTGCCAGCAGCCGGGAGCTCTACAATGAGCAGTTCTTC. Amino acid sequence: CASSRELYNEQFF.

The chain links TRBV5-4 to TRBJ2-1; D uncertain. Deletions cut 3 bases from V and 8 bases from J, with 9 bases between. CDR3 size: 12 residues. CDR1 is SGHNT and CDR2 is YYREEE in the germline V gene (reference sequence). CDR3 in amino acids: CASSSRGDEQFF. For the CDR3, the DNA is TGTGCCAGCAGCTCCCGAGGTGATGAGCAGTTCTTC.